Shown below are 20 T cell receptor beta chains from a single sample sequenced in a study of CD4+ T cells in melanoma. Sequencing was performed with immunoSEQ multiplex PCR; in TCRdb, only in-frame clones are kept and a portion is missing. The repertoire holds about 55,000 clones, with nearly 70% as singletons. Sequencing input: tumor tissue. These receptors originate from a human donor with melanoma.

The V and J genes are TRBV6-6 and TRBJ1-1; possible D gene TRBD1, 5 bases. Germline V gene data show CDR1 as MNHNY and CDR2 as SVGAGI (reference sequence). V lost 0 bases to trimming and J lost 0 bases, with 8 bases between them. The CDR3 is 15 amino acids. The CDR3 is CASSYSRGMNTEAFF. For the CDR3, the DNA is TGTGCCAGCAGTTACTCAAGGGGCATGAACACTGAAGCTTTCTTT.

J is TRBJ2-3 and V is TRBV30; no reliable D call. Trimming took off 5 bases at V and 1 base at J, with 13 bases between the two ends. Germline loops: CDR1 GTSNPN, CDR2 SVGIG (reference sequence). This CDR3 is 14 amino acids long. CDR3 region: CAWFKPGRTDTQYF. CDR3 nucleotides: TGTGCCTGGTTCAAACCGGGCCGCACAGATACGCAGTATTTT.

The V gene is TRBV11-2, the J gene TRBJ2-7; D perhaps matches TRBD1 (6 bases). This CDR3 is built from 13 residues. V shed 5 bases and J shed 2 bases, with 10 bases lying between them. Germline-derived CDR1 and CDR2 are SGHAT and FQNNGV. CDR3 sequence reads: CASSPWDTYEQYF. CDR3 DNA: TGTGCCAGCAGCCCCTGGGACACCTACGAGCAGTACTTC.

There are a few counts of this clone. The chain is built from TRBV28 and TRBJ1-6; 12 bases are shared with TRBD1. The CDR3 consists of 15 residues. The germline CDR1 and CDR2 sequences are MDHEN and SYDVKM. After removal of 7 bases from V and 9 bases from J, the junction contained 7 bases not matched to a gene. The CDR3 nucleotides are TGTGCCAGCATGAAGGGACAGGGGGCAAGTTCACCCCTCCACTTT. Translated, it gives CASMKGQGASSPLHF.

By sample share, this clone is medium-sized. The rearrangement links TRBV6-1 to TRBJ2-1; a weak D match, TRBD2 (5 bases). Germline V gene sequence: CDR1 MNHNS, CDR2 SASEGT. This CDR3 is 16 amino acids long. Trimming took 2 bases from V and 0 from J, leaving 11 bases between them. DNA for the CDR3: TGTGCCAGCAGTGAATTTTACGGGGACTCCTACAATGAGCAGTTCTTC. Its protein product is CASSEFYGDSYNEQFF.

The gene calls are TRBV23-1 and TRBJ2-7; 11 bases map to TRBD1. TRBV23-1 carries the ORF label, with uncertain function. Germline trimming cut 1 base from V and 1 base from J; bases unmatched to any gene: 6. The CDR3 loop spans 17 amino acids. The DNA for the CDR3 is TGCGCCAGCAGTCAATTTTTGCGGGACAGGGGGTCCTACGAGCAGTACTTC. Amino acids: CASSQFLRDRGSYEQYF.

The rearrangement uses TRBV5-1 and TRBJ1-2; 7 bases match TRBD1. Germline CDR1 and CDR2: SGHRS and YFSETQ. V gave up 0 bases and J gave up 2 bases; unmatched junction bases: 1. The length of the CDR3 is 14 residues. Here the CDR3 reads CASSLETGNYGYTF. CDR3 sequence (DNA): TGCGCCAGCAGCTTGGAGACAGGGAACTATGGCTACACCTTC.

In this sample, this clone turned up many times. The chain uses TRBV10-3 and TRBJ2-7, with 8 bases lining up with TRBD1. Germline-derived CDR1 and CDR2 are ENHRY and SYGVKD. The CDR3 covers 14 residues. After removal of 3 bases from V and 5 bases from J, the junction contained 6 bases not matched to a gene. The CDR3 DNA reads TGTGCCATCAGTGACGACAGGGGAACACACGAGCAGTACTTC. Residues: CAISDDRGTHEQYF.

The CDR3 loop is CASSLVFNTGELFF. The CDR3 DNA follows: TGCGCCAGCAGCTTGGTTTTCAACACCGGGGAGCTGTTTTTT. This rearrangement joins TRBV5-1 to TRBJ2-2; D ambiguous. There are 14 residues in the CDR3. V was clipped by 0 bases and J by 2 bases, with 5 bases between them. The germline V gene encodes CDR1 SGHRS and CDR2 YFSETQ.

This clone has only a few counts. The CDR3 sequence is CASRSVWESPLHF. The CDR3 DNA sequence: TGTGCCAGCAGGAGTGTTTGGGAATCACCCCTCCACTTT. The genes are TRBV2 and TRBJ1-6; D gene unclear. Germline V lookup: CDR1 SNHLY, CDR2 FYNNEI. The CDR3 covers 13 residues. Trimming removed 6 bases from V and 10 bases from J, with 13 bases in between.

CDR3 sequence: CASSLASSTGYEQYF. DNA of the CDR3: TGTGCCAGCAGCTTAGCGTCCTCGACAGGGTACGAGCAGTACTTC. J is TRBJ2-7 and V is TRBV11-2; 7 bases map to TRBD1. V shed 1 base and J 4 bases; nucleotides not matched to a gene: 7. The CDR3 is 15 amino acids. CDR1 and CDR2 (germline): SGHAT, FQNNGV.

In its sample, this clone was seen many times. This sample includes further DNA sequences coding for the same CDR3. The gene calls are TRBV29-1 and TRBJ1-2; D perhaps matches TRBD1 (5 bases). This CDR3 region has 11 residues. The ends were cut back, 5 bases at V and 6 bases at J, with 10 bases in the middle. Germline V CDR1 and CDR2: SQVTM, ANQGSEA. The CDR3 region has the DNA TGCAGCGTTCTCGGGGGGGATGGCTACACCTTC. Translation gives CSVLGGDGYTF.

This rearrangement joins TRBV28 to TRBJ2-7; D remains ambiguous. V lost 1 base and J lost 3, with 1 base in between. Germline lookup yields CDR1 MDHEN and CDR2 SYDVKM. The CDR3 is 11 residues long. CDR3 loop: CASSLYYEQYF. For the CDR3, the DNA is TGTGCCAGCAGTTTATACTACGAGCAGTACTTC.

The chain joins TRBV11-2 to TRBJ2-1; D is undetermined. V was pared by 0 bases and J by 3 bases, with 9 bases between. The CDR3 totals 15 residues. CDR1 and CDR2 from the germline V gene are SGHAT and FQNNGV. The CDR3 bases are TGTGCCAGCAGCTTAGATCAGTACTACTACAATGAGCAGTTCTTC. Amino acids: CASSLDQYYYNEQFF.

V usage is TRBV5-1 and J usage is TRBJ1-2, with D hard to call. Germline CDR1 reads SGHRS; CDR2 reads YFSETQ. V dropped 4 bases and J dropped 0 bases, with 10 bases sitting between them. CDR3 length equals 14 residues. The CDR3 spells CASSRTLTNYGYTF. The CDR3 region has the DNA TGCGCCAGCAGCCGGACGCTAACTAACTATGGCTACACCTTC.

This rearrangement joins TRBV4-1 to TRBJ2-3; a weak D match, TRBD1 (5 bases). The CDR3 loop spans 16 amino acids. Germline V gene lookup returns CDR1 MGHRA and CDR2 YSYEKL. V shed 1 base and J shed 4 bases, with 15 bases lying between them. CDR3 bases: TGCGCCAGCAGCCAAGGAGTTGGCAGGGCGGCAGATACGCAGTATTTT. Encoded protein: CASSQGVGRAADTQYF.

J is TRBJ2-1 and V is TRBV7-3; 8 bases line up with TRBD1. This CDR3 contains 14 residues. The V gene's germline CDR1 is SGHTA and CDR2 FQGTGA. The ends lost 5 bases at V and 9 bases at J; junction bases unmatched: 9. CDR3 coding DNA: TGTGCCAGCAGCCTTGGACAGGGAGCGGGTGAGCAGTTCTTC. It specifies CASSLGQGAGEQFF.

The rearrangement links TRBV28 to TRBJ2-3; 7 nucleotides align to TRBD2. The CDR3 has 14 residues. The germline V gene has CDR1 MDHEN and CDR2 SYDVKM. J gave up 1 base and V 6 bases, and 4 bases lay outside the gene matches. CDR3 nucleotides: TGTGCCAGCAGCCTCCGGGGGGGCACAGATACGCAGTATTTT. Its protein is CASSLRGGTDTQYF. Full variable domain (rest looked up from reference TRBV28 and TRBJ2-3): DVKVTQSSRYLVKRTGEKVFLECVQDMDHENMFWYRQDPGLGLRLIYFSYDVKMKEKGDIPEGYSVSREKKERFSLILESASTNQTSMYLCASSLRGGTDTQYFGPGTRLTVL.

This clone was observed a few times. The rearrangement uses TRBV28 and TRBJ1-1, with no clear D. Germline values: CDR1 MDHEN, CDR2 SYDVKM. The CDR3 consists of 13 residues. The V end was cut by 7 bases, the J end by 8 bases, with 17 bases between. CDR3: CASNPYGGGEAFF. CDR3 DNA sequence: TGTGCCAGCAACCCCTACGGAGGAGGGGAAGCTTTCTTT. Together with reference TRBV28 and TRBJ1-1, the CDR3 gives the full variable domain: DVKVTQSSRYLVKRTGEKVFLECVQDMDHENMFWYRQDPGLGLRLIYFSYDVKMKEKGDIPEGYSVSREKKERFSLILESASTNQTSMYLCASNPYGGGEAFFGQGTRLTVV.

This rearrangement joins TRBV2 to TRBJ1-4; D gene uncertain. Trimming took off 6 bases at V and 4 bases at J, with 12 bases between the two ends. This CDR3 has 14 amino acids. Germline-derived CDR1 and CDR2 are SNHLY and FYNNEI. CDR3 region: CASRRALGNEKLFF. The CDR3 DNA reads TGTGCCAGCAGGAGAGCCTTGGGTAATGAAAAACTGTTTTTT. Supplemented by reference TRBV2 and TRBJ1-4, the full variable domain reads EPEVTQTPSHQVTQMGQEVILRCVPISNHLYFYWYRQILGQKVEFLVSFYNNEISEKSEIFDDQFSVERPDGSNFTLKIRSTKLEDSAMYFCASRRALGNEKLFFGSGTQLSVL.